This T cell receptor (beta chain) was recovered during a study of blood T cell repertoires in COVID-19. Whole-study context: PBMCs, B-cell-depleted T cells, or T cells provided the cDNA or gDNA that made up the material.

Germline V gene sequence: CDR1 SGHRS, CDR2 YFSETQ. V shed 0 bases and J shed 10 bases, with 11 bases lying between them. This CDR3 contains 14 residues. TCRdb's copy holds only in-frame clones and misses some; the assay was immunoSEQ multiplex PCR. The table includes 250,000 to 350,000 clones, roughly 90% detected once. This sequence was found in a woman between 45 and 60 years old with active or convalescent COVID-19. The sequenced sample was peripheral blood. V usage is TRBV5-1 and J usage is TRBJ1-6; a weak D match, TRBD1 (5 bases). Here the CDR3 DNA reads TGCGCCAGCAGCTTGGGACAAGGACACTCACCCCTCCACTTT. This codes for CASSLGQGHSPLHF.